Below are 9 T cell receptor beta chains sequenced from a single sample in a study of T cells in Graves' hyperthyroidism and ophthalmopathy. RNA transcripts provided the source from which TCR beta CDR3 regions were amplified. With the HTBI primer set, the TCR CDR3 went through a first round of RT-PCR. TCRdb redid the calling of the multiplex PCR reads with MiXCR, one entry per CDR3 protein. The table includes more than 500,000 distinct CDR3 sequences, roughly 14% detected once. Sample: blood. Every receptor here comes from a woman in her thirties or forties with Graves' ophthalmopathy.

This clonotype was seen at least ten times. The chain links TRBV19 to TRBJ2-2, with D possibly TRBD2 on 5 matching bases. This CDR3 contains 15 residues. CDR1 is LNHDA and CDR2 is SQIVND in the germline V gene (reference sequence). With 0 bases removed from V and 6 bases from J, the gap between germline ends came to 11 bases. The CDR3 reads CASSIDLSEAGELFF. Here the CDR3 DNA reads TGTGCCAGTAGTATAGATCTTAGCGAGGCCGGGGAGCTGTTTTTT.

The V gene is TRBV14, the J gene TRBJ2-7; D is undetermined. The germline V and J ends were trimmed by 4 bases and 1 base, with 17 bases remaining between them. Per the germline V gene, CDR1 is SGHDN and CDR2 is FVKESK. The CDR3 extends over 16 amino acids. In DNA, the CDR3 is TGTGCCAGCAGCCTAACCTTCGGGTTGTGGTCCTACGAGCAGTACTTC. Translating it yields CASSLTFGLWSYEQYF.

This clonotype occurred many times. V usage is TRBV24-1 and J usage is TRBJ1-5; the D gene is possibly TRBD1 (6 bases). Trimming shortened V by 2 bases and J by 6 bases, and 10 bases separated the two germline ends. CDR1 is KGHDR and CDR2 is SFDVKD in the germline V gene. This CDR3 has 14 amino acids. The CDR3 loop reads CATSDWTEGQPQHF. The CDR3 region has the DNA TGTGCCACCAGTGATTGGACAGAGGGTCAGCCCCAGCATTTT.

This rearrangement joins TRBV11-2 to TRBJ1-5; D not resolved. The CDR3 sequence is 15 residues long. The germline V and J ends were trimmed by 0 bases and 7 bases, with 13 bases remaining between them. CDR1 is SGHAT, CDR2 FQNNGV, per germline. This CDR3 reads CASSLDQVSSQPQHF. CDR3 sequence (DNA): TGTGCCAGCAGCTTAGATCAGGTTAGCTCCCAGCCCCAGCATTTT.

There are many counts of this clonotype. This sequence joins TRBV4-2 and TRBJ2-7, with 9 bases that match TRBD1. Germline V gene data show CDR1 as LGHNA and CDR2 as YNFKEQ. CDR3 size: 15 residues. The J segment lost 2 bases and the V segment lost 3 bases, leaving 5 bases of the junction unmatched. The CDR3 coding sequence is TGTGCCAGCAGCCAGGGGACAGGGAGCCCCTACGAGCAGTACTTC. It is translated as CASSQGTGSPYEQYF.

This clonotype was counted ten times or more. V is TRBV7-6 and J is TRBJ2-7; the match to TRBD2 covers 8 bases. The CDR3 is 16 amino acids. Germline V gene data show CDR1 as SGHVS and CDR2 as FNYEAQ. With V trimmed by 5 bases and J by 4 bases, 13 bases remained unmatched. The CDR3 spells CASSPINSGTRYEQYF. The CDR3, as DNA: TGTGCCAGCAGCCCTATAAATAGCGGGACCCGGTACGAGCAGTACTTC.

This clonotype was seen ten or more times. The V call is TRBV7-2, the J call TRBJ2-2; D is uncertain. Germline V lookup: CDR1 SGHTA, CDR2 FQGNSA. The CDR3 extends over 15 amino acids. V was clipped by 1 base and J by 4 bases, with 10 bases between them. CDR3 coding DNA: TGTGCCAGCAGCTTAGTTGGGAAGGGCACCGGGGAGCTGTTTTTT. This gives the protein CASSLVGKGTGELFF.

This clonotype was seen a handful of times. CDR3 amino acids: CASSSGEGDYGYTF. The CDR3 region has the DNA TGTGCCAGCAGCTCAGGAGAAGGGGACTATGGCTACACCTTC. This chain uses TRBV7-9 with TRBJ1-2, with a possible D match to TRBD1 (5 bases). V shed 4 bases and J shed 3 bases, with 12 bases lying between them. Looked up from germline, CDR1 is SEHNR and CDR2 is FQNEAQ (reference sequence). The CDR3 totals 14 residues.

V gene TRBV4-2 combines with J gene TRBJ2-2; D gene ambiguous. The ends were cut back, 0 bases at V and 3 bases at J, with 5 bases in the middle. From germline, CDR1 is LGHNA and CDR2 YNFKEQ. The length of the CDR3 is 14 residues. The DNA for the CDR3 is TGTGCCAGCAGCCAAGACTTTTACACCGGGGAGCTGTTTTTT. Protein: CASSQDFYTGELFF.